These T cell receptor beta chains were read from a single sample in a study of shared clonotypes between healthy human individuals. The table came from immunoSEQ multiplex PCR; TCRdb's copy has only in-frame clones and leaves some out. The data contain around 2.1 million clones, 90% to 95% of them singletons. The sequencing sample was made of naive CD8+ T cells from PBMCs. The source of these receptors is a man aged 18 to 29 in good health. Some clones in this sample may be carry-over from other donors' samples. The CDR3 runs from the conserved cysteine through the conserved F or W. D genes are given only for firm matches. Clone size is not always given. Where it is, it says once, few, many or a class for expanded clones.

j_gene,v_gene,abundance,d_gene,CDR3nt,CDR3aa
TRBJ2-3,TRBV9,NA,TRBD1,TGTGCCAGCAGCGGTTACCGGGACAGGGGGACAGATACGCAGTATTTT,CASSGYRDRGTDTQYF
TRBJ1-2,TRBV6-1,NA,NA,TGTGCCAGCAGTGAATCTACCACTGGCTACACCTTC,CASSESTTGYTF
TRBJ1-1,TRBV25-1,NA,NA,TGTGCCAGCAGTGTGCCAGGGGCTGCGGGCACTGAAGCTTTCTTT,CASSVPGAAGTEAFF
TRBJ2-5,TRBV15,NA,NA,TGTGCCACCAGCCAGGGCCAACCAGAGACCCAGTACTTC,CATSQGQPETQYF
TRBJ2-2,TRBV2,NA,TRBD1,TGTGCCAGCAGCGCTCGCCGGGACAGGGGGCCCACCGGGGAGCTGTTTTTT,CASSARRDRGPTGELFF
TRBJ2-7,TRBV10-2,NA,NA,TGCGCCAGCATCCTAACAGGCTCGGGAGTCAACGAGCAGTACTTC,CASILTGSGVNEQYF
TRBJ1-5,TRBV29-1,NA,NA,TGCAGCGTGGCCCGTTATCAGCCCCAGCATTTT,CSVARYQPQHF
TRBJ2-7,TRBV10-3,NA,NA,TGTGCCATCAGGGACTACTCGGGGGAGCAGTACTTC,CAIRDYSGEQYF
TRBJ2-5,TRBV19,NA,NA,TGTGCCAGTAGTACGGACAGTGAAGAGACCCAGTACTTC,CASSTDSEETQYF
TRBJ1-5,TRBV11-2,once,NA,TGTGCCAGCAGCCTTACGGGGCCCCTAAAGCCCCAGCATTTT,CASSLTGPLKPQHF